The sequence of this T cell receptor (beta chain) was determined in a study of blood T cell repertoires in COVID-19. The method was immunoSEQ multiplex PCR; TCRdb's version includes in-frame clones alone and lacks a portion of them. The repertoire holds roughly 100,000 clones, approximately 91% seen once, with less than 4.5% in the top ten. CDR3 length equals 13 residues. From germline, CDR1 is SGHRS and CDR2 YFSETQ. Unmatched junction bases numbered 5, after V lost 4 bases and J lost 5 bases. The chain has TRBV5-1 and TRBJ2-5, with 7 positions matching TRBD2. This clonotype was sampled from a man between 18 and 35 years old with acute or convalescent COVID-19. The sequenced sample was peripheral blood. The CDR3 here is CASSGAGIETQYF. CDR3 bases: TGCGCCAGCAGCGGAGCGGGAATCGAGACCCAGTACTTC. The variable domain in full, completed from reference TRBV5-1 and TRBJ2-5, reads KAGVTQTPRYLIKTRGQQVTLSCSPISGHRSVSWYQQTPGQGLQFLFEYFSETQRNKGNFPGRFSGRQFSNSRSEMNVSTLELGDSALYLCASSGAGIETQYFGPGTRLLVL.